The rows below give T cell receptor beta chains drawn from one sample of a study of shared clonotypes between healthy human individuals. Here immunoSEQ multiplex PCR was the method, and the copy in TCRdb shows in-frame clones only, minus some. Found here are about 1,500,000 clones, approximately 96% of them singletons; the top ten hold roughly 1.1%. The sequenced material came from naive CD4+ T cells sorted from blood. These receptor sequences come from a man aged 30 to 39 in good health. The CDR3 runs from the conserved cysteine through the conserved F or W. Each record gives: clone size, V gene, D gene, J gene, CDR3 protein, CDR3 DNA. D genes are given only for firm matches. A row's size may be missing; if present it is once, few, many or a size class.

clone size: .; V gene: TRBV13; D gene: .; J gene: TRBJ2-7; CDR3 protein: CASSLTRREQYF; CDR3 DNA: TGTGCCAGCAGCTTAACCCGGAGAGAGCAGTACTTC
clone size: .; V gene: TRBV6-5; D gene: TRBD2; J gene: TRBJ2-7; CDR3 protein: CASSYSAGVSYEQYF; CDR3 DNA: TGTGCCAGCAGTTACTCGGCGGGAGTCTCCTACGAGCAGTACTTC
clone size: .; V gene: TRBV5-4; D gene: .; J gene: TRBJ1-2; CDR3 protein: CASSEGQRGYTF; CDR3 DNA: TGTGCCAGCAGCGAAGGACAGCGTGGCTACACCTTC
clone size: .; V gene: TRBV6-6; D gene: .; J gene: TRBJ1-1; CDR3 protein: CASSYLRAEAFF; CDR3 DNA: TGTGCCAGCAGTTACTTACGAGCTGAAGCTTTCTTT
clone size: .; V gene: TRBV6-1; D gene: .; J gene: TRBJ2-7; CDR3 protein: CASSEAPREQYF; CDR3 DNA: TGTGCCAGCAGTGAAGCCCCCAGGGAGCAGTACTTC
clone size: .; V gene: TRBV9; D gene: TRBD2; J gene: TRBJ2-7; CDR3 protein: CASSVSGSSHEQYF; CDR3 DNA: TGTGCCAGCAGCGTGAGCGGGAGTAGCCACGAGCAGTACTTC
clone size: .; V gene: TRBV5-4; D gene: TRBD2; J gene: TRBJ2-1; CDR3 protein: CASSPPQTSGRPSSYNEQFF; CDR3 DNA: TGTGCCAGCAGCCCCCCTCAGACTAGCGGGAGGCCCAGCTCCTACAATGAGCAGTTCTTC
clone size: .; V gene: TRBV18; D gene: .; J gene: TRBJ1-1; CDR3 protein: CASSPRQGRTEAFF; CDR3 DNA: TGTGCCAGCTCACCACGGCAGGGTAGGACTGAAGCTTTCTTT
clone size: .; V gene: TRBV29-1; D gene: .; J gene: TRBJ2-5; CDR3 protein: CSVSLAFRETQYF; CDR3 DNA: TGCAGCGTTTCACTAGCTTTTCGGGAGACCCAGTACTTC
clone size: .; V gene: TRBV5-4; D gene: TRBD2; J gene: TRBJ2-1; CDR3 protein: CASSLGGRAGWEQFF; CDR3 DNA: TGTGCCAGCAGCTTGGGCGGGAGGGCCGGTTGGGAGCAGTTCTTC
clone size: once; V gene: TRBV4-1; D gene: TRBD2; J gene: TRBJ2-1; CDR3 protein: CASSPGLAGGLYNEQFF; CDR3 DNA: TGCGCCAGCAGCCCAGGACTAGCGGGAGGCCTTTACAATGAGCAGTTCTTC
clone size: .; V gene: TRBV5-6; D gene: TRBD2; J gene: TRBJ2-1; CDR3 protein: CASRPVAGWRYNEQFF; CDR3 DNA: TGTGCCAGCAGACCTGTAGCGGGTTGGAGGTACAATGAGCAGTTCTTC
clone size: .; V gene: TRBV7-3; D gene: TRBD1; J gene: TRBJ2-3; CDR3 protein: CASSSQGADTQYF; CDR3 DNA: TGTGCCAGCAGCTCCCAGGGGGCAGATACGCAGTATTTT
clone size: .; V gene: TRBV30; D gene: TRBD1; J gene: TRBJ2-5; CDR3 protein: CAWRETGGGETQYF; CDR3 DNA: TGTGCCTGGAGGGAAACAGGGGGAGGAGAGACCCAGTACTTC
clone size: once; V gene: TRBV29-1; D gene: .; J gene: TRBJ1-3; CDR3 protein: CSVGTAGNTIYF; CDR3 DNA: TGCAGCGTTGGGACCGCTGGAAACACCATATATTTT
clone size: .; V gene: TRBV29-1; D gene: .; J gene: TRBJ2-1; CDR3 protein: CSVEEGQASSYNEQFF; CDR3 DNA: TGCAGCGTTGAAGAAGGGCAGGCCAGCTCCTACAATGAGCAGTTCTTC
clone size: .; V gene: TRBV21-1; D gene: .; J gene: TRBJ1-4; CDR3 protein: CASSKRGKLFF; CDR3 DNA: TGTGCCAGCAGCAAAAGAGGAAAACTGTTTTTT
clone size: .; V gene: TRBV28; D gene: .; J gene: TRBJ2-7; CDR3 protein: CASKRQSLFYEQYF; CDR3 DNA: TGTGCCAGCAAAAGACAGTCGCTTTTCTACGAGCAGTACTTC
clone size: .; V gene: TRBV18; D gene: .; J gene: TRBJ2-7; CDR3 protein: CASSPRTGEQYF; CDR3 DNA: TGTGCCAGCTCACCAAGGACGGGAGAGCAGTACTTC
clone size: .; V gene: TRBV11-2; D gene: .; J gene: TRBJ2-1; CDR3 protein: CASNAPPPRKNEQFF; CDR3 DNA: TGTGCCAGTAATGCCCCACCGCCCCGAAAAAATGAGCAGTTCTTC
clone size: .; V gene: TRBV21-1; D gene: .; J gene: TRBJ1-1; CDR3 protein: CASSAPQTAPLNTEAFF; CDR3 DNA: TGTGCCAGCAGCGCCCCCCAGACAGCACCTTTGAACACTGAAGCTTTCTTT
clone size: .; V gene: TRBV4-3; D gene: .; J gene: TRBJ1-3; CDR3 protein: CASSQGVQGPGNTIYF; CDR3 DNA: TGCGCCAGCAGCCAAGGGGTCCAGGGCCCTGGAAACACCATATATTTT
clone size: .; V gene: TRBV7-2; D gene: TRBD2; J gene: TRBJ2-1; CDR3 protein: CASSPRLAPGNEQFF; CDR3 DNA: TGTGCCAGCAGCCCCCGACTAGCCCCTGGCAATGAGCAGTTCTTC
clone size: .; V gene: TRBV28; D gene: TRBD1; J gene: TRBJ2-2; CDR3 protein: CASSPYRGNTGELFF; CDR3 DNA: TGTGCCAGCAGTCCGTACAGGGGGAACACCGGGGAGCTGTTTTTT
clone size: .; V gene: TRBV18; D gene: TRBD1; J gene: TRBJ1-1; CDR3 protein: CASSPGTAGSTEAFF; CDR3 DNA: TGTGCCAGCTCACCAGGGACAGCGGGAAGCACTGAAGCTTTCTTT
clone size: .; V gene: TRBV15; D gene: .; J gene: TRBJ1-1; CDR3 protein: CATSRSRILTEAFF; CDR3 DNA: TGTGCCACCAGCAGGTCGCGGATCCTCACTGAAGCTTTCTTT
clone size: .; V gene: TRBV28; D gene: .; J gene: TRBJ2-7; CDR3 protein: CASSLVGVGYEQYF; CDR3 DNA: TGTGCCAGCAGTTTGGTTGGGGTTGGCTACGAGCAGTACTTC
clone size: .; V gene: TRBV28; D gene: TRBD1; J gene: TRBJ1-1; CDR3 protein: CASTGQGNTEAFF; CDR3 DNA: TGTGCCAGCACCGGACAGGGCAACACTGAAGCTTTCTTT
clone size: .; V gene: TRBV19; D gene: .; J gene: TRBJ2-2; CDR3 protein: CASSKGANTGELFF; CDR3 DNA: TGTGCCAGTAGTAAGGGGGCGAACACCGGGGAGCTGTTTTTT
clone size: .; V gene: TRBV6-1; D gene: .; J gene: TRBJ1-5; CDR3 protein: CASSELVDGNQPQHF; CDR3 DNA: TGTGCCAGCAGTGAATTGGTGGATGGCAATCAGCCCCAGCATTTT
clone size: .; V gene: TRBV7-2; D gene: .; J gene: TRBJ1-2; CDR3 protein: CASSLAGRPYGYTF; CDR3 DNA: TGTGCCAGCAGCTTAGCAGGGCGACCCTATGGCTACACCTTC
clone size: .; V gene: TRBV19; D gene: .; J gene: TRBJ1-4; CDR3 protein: CASSRLEKLFF; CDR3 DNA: TGTGCCAGTAGTAGGCTTGAAAAACTGTTTTTT
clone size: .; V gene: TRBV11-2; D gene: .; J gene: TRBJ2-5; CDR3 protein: CASSLAVLAETQYF; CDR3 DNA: TGTGCCAGCAGCTTAGCTGTACTAGCCGAGACCCAGTACTTC
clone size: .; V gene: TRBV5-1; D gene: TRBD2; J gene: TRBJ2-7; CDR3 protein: CASMPAGGTYEQYF; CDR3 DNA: TGCGCCAGCATGCCAGCGGGAGGCACCTACGAGCAGTACTTC
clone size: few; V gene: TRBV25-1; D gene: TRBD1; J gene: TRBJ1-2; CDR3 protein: CASSPGQGARGYTF; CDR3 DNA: TGTGCCAGCAGTCCGGGACAGGGGGCCCGGGGCTACACCTTC
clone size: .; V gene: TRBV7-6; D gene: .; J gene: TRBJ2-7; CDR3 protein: CASSRTGENYEQYF; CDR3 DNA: TGTGCCAGCAGCCGTACGGGGGAGAACTACGAGCAGTACTTC
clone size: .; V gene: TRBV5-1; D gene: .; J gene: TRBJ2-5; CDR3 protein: CASSLQGIQETQYF; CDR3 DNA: TGCGCCAGCAGCTTGCAAGGGATACAAGAGACCCAGTACTTC
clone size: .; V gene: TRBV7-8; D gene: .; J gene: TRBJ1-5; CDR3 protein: CASSLSAGAISNQPQHF; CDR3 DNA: TGTGCCAGCAGCTTATCCGCCGGCGCGATAAGCAATCAGCCCCAGCATTTT
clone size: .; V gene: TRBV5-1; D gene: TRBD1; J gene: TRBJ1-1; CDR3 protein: CASSWDRRNTEAFF; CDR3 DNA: TGCGCCAGCAGCTGGGACAGGAGGAACACTGAAGCTTTCTTT
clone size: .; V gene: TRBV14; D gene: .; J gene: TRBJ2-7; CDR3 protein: CASSLLGRDPWYF; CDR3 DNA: TGTGCCAGCAGCCTCCTGGGCAGGGATCCCTGGTACTTC
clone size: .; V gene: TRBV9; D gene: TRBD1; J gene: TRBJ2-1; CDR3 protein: CASSVTGQSDEQFF; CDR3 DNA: TGTGCCAGCAGCGTGACGGGACAGTCGGATGAGCAGTTCTTC
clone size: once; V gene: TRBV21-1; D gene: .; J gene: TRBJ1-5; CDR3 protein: CASSKGIEGSSNQPQHF; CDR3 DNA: TGTGCCAGCAGCAAGGGGATTGAGGGGAGTAGCAATCAGCCCCAGCATTTT
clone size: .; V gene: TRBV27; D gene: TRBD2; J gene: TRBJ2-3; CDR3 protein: CASRIAGGSTDTQYF; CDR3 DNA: TGTGCCAGCAGGATAGCGGGAGGGAGCACAGATACGCAGTATTTT
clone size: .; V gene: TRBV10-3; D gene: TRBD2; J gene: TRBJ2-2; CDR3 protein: CAIRGLAGGENTGELFF; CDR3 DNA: TGTGCCATCAGGGGGCTAGCGGGAGGGGAGAACACCGGGGAGCTGTTTTTT
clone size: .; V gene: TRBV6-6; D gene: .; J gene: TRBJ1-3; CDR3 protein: CASSYLAGSSGNTIYF; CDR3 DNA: TGTGCCAGCAGTTACTTGGCGGGAAGCTCTGGAAACACCATATATTTT
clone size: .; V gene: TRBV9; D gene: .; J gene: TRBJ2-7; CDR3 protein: CASSREGQGFYEQYF; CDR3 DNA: TGTGCCAGCAGCCGCGAAGGGCAGGGGTTCTACGAGCAGTACTTC
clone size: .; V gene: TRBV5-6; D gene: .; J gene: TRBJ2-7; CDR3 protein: CASSLGQTSYEQYF; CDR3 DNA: TGTGCCAGCAGCTTGGGACAGACGTCCTACGAGCAGTACTTC
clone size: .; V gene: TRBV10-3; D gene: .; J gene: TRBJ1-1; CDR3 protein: CAISRGSSTEAFF; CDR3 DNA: TGTGCCATCAGCAGGGGTAGTAGCACTGAAGCTTTCTTT
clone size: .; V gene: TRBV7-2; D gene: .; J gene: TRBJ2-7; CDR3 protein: CASSLDRGRGEQYF; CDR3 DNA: TGTGCCAGCAGCTTAGATCGGGGGCGGGGCGAGCAGTACTTC
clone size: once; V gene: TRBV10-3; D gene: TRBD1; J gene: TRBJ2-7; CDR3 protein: CATWTGDIYEQYF; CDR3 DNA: TGTGCCACCTGGACAGGGGATATCTACGAGCAGTACTTC
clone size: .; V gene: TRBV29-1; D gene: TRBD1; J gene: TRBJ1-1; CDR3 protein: CSALTGSEAFF; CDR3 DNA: TGCAGCGCCCTGACAGGGAGTGAAGCTTTCTTT